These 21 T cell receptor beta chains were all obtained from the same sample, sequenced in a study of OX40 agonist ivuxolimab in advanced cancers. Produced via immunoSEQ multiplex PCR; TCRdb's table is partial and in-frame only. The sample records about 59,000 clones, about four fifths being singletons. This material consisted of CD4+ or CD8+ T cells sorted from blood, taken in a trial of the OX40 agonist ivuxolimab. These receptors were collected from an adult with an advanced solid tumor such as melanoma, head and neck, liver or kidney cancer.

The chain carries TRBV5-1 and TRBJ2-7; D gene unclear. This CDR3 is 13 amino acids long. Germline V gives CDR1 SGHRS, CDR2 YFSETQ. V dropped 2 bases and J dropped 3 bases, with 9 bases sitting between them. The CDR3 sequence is CASSFTDRYEQYF. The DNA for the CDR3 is TGCGCCAGCAGCTTCACGGATCGCTACGAGCAGTACTTC.

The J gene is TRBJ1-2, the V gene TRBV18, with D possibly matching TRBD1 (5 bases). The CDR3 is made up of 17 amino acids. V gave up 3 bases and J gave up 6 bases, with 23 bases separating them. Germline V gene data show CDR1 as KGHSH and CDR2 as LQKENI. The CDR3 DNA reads TGTGCCAGCTCACCCTCCGGGGACTCCGGGGGTCGAAATGGCTACACCTTC. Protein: CASSPSGDSGGRNGYTF.

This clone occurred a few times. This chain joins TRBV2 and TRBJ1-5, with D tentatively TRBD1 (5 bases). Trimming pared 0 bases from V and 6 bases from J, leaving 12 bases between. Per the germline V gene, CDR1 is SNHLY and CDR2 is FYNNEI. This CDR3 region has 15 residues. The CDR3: CASSEALIGGQPQHF. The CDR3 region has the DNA TGTGCCAGCAGTGAAGCTTTGATCGGGGGTCAGCCCCAGCATTTT.

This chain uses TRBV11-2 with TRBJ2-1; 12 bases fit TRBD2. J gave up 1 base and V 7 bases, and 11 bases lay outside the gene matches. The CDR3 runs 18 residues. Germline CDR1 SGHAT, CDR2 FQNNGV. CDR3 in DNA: TGTGCCAGCAACCAACTAGCGGGGGGCCGTGTGTCCTACAATGAGCAGTTCTTC. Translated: CASNQLAGGRVSYNEQFF.

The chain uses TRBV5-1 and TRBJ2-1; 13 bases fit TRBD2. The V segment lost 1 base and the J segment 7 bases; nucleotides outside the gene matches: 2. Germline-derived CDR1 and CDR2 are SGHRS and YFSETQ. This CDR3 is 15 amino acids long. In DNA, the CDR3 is TGCGCCAGCAGCTTGACTAGCGGGAGGGAGAATGAGCAGTTCTTC. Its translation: CASSLTSGRENEQFF.

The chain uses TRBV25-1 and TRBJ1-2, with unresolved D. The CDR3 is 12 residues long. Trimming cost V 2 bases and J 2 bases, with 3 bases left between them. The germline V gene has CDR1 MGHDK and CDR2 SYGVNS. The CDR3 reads CASSEANYGYTF. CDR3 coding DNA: TGTGCCAGCAGTGAAGCGAACTATGGCTACACCTTC.

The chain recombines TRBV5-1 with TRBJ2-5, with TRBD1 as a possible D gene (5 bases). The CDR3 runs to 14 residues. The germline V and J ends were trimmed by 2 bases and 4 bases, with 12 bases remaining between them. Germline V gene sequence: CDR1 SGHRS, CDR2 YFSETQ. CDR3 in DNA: TGCGCCAGCAGCTTATACACAGGTCGAGAGACCCAGTACTTC. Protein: CASSLYTGRETQYF.

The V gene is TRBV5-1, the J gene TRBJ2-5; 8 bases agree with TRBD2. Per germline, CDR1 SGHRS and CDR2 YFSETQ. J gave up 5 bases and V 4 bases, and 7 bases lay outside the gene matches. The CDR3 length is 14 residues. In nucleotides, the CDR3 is TGCGCCAGCAGCCAAGGGACTAGTCAGGAGACCCAGTACTTC. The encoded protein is CASSQGTSQETQYF.

CDR3 in amino acids: CASSSYTDTQYF. In DNA, the CDR3 is TGTGCCAGCAGCTCCTACACAGATACGCAGTATTTT. The V call is TRBV7-2, the J call TRBJ2-3; no reliable D call. The germline CDR1 and CDR2 sequences are SGHTA and FQGNSA. The CDR3 length is 12 residues. V lost 4 bases, J lost 2 bases, and 4 bases lay in between.

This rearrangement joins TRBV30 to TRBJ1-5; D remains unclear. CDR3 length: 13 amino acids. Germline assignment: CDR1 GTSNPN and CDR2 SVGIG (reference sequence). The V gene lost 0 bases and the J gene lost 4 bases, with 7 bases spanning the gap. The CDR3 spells CAWSVLGNQPQHF. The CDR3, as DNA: TGTGCCTGGAGTGTACTGGGGAATCAGCCCCAGCATTTT.

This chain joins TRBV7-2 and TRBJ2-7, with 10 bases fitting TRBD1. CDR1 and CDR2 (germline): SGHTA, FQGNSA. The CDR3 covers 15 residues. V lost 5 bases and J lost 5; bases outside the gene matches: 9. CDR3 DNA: TGTGCCAGCAGCCATCGACAGGGGGCTGTCAACGAGCAGTACTTC. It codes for CASSHRQGAVNEQYF.

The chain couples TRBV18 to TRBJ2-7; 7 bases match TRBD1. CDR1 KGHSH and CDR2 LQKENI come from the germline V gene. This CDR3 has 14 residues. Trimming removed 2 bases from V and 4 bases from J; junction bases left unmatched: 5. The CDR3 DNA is TGTGCCAGCTCACCATCCGGGACAGAGTACGAGCAGTACTTC. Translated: CASSPSGTEYEQYF.

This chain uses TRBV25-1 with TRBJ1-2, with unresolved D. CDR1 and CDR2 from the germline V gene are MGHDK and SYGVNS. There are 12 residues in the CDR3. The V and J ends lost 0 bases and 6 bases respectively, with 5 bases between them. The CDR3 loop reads CASSEYLDGYTF. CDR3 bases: TGTGCCAGCAGTGAATACTTGGATGGCTACACCTTC.

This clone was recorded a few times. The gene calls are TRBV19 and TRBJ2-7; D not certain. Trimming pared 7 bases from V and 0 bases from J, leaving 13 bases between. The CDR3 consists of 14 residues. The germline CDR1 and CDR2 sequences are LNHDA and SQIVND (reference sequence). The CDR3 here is CASNPSGPSYEQYF. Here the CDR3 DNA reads TGTGCCAGTAACCCTAGTGGTCCCTCCTACGAGCAGTACTTC.

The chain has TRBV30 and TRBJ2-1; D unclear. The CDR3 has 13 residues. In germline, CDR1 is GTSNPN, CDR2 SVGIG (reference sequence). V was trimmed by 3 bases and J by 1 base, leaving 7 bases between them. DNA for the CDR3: TGTGCCTGGAGGGCGAAGTCCTACAATGAGCAGTTCTTC. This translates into CAWRAKSYNEQFF.

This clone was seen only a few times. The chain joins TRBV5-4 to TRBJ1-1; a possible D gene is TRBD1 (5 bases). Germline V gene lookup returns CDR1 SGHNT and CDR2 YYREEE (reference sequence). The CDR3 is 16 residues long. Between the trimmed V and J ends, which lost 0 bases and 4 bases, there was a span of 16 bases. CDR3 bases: TGTGCCAGCAGCTTGGGAGCAGGGTGGGGTGGCACTGAAGCTTTCTTT. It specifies CASSLGAGWGGTEAFF.

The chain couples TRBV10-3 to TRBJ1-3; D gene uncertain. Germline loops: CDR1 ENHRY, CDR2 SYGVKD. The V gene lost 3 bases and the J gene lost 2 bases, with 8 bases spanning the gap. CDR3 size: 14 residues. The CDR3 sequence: CAISDGPAGNTIYF. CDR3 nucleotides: TGTGCCATCAGTGACGGACCAGCTGGAAACACCATATATTTT.

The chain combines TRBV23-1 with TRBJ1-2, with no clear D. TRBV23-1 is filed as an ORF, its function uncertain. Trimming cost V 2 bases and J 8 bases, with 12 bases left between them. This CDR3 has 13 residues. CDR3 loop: CASSQNQKGGYTF. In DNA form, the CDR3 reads TGCGCCAGCAGTCAAAACCAGAAAGGAGGCTACACCTTC.

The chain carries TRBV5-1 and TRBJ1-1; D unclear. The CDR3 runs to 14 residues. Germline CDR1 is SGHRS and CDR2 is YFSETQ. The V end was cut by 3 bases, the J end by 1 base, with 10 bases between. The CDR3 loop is CASSSPSANTEAFF. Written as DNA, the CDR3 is TGCGCCAGCAGCTCCCCTTCGGCGAACACTGAAGCTTTCTTT.

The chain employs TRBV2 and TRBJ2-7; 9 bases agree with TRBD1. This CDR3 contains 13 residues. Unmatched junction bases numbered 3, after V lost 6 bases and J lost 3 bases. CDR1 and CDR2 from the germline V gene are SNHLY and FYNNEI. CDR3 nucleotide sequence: TGTGCCAGCAGGGTGGACAGGGGCTACGAGCAGTACTTC. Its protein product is CASRVDRGYEQYF.

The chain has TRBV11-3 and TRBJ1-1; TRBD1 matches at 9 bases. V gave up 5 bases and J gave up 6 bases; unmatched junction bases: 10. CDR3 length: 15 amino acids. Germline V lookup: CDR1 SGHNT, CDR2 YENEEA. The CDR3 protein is CASSVTGTGSSEAFF. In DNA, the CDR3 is TGTGCCAGCAGCGTAACCGGGACAGGGAGTTCTGAAGCTTTCTTT.